These 18 T cell receptor beta chains were sequenced from one sample in a study of blood T cells in healthy people across ages (dated by TCRdb to the mid-2010s). Libraries were constructed by 5' RACE. The sequencer listed for this sample is Illumina HiSeq 2500. A second PCR of roughly 6 to 11 cycles was run with a J-beta primer mix and a sample-barcoded 5' primer. Through fastp at Q25 and MiXCR, TCRdb rebuilt clones from the public reads, retaining in-frame beta chains. Identical CDR3 proteins give one entry, which carries the most common genes and DNA. In all, the sample holds around 940,000 distinct CDR3 sequences, and roughly 51% of those were seen once. 20% to 25% of the sample is taken by the ten largest. The sample taken for sequencing was blood. These receptors were collected from a woman in her sixties in good health.

The chain has TRBV3-1 and TRBJ2-7, with TRBD1 identical over 9 bases. The ends lost 4 bases at V and 6 bases at J; junction bases unmatched: 13. The germline CDR1 and CDR2 sequences are LGHDT and YNNKEL (reference sequence). The CDR3 runs 16 residues. The CDR3, as DNA: TGTGCCAGCAGCCCAAATTCCGGGACAGGGAGTTCCGAGCAGTACTTC. Amino acids: CASSPNSGTGSSEQYF.

The genes are TRBV18 and TRBJ2-1; no clear D gene. The J call is doubtful: the DNA matches TRBJ2-7 better. The CDR3 extends over 17 amino acids. CDR1 is KGHSH and CDR2 is LQKENI in the germline V gene. The CDR3 bases are TGTGCCAGCTCCCCAATCTCCCAACAGAGCTCCTACAATGAGCAGTACTTC. Amino acid sequence: CASSPISQQSSYNEQYF.

This chain uses TRBV6-5 with TRBJ2-6; maybe TRBD2 (6 bases). This CDR3 region has 18 residues. Trimming stripped 2 bases from V and 3 bases from J, with 17 bases between. Germline CDR1 MNHEY, CDR2 SVGAGI. CDR3 region: CASSYGVSGAGGANVLTF. CDR3 DNA: TGTGCCAGCAGTTACGGGGTGTCGGGAGCCGGTGGGGCCAACGTCCTGACTTTC.

CDR3 amino acids: CAWSVGLEGQETQYF. In DNA, the CDR3 is TGTGCCTGGAGTGTAGGTCTCGAGGGCCAAGAGACCCAGTACTTC. The genes are TRBV30 and TRBJ2-5, with D possibly matching TRBD2 (5 bases). V lost 0 bases and J lost 1, with 12 bases in between. CDR3 length: 15 amino acids. Germline loops: CDR1 GTSNPN, CDR2 SVGIG (reference sequence).

This clonotype was counted a few times. The chain combines TRBV20-1 with TRBJ2-6; D gene ambiguous. Germline-derived CDR1 and CDR2 are DFQATT and SNEGSKA (reference sequence). V lost 1 base and J 3 bases, leaving 16 bases between the germline ends. This CDR3 comprises 17 residues. The CDR3 loop reads CSARVTRNVVGANVLTF. The CDR3 nucleotides read TGCAGTGCTAGAGTAACCCGGAACGTGGTTGGGGCCAACGTCCTGACTTTC.

This sequence joins TRBV29-1 and TRBJ1-1; the D is unclear. CDR1 and CDR2 (germline): SQVTM, ANQGSEA. The CDR3 is 12 amino acids. V gave up 7 bases and J gave up 4 bases, with 13 bases separating them. The CDR3: CSGTNRGTEAFF. The CDR3 DNA is TGCAGCGGAACAAACAGAGGCACTGAAGCTTTCTTT.

This clonotype has only a few counts. The chain combines TRBV7-3 with TRBJ1-2; 9 positions match TRBD1. The V gene's germline CDR1 is SGHTA and CDR2 FQGTGA. This CDR3 has 15 residues. Trimming removed 5 bases from V and 7 bases from J; junction bases left unmatched: 11. This CDR3 reads CASSPTNRGRGGYTF. The DNA for the CDR3 is TGTGCCAGCAGCCCAACGAACAGGGGGCGTGGTGGCTACACCTTC.

CDR3 sequence: CASSEAIGLTGMFF. The CDR3 DNA reads TGTGCCAGCAGTGAAGCTATAGGATTGACAGGAATGTTTTTT. The chain uses TRBV6-1 and TRBJ1-4, with a weak D call TRBD1 (6 bases). Germline V gene lookup returns CDR1 MNHNS and CDR2 SASEGT. The length of the CDR3 is 14 residues. Trimming removed 0 bases at V and 15 bases at J, with 17 bases between.

V usage is TRBV29-1 and J usage is TRBJ2-2; TRBD2 aligns across 12 bases. Germline CDR1 reads SQVTM; CDR2 reads ANQGSEA. The CDR3 loop spans 15 amino acids. Trimming removed 7 bases from V and 2 bases from J; junction bases left unmatched: 5. The CDR3 loop is CSAGTSGSNTGELFF. In DNA form, the CDR3 reads TGCAGCGCTGGGACTAGCGGGTCAAACACCGGGGAGCTGTTTTTT.

The chain combines TRBV27 with TRBJ2-5; tentative D call: TRBD2 (6 bases). The DNA end is more similar to TRBJ2-7, so the J call may be wrong. The CDR3 runs 12 residues. Germline-derived CDR1 and CDR2 are MNHEY and SMNVEV (reference sequence). The CDR3 spells CASSSGLREQYF. Here the CDR3 DNA reads TGTGCCAGCAGCTCTGGACTACGCGAGCAGTACTTC.

This chain connects TRBV6-2 or TRBV6-3 to TRBJ2-5, with unresolved D. Germline V CDR1 and CDR2: MNHEY, SVGEGT. The V end lost 0 bases, the J end lost 4 bases, and 9 bases lay between the germline ends. The CDR3 runs 14 residues. The CDR3 sequence: CASSYSSRRETQYF. CDR3 in DNA: TGTGCCAGCAGTTACTCGAGCAGAAGAGAGACCCAGTACTTC.

The CDR3 DNA sequence: TGTGCCAGCTCACCAGAATGGGGCGGCGAGAAGACCCAGTACTTC. This gives the protein CASSPEWGGEKTQYF. The rearrangement uses TRBV18 and TRBJ2-5; possible D gene TRBD1, 5 bases. Trimming shortened V by 2 bases and J by 6 bases, and 16 bases separated the two germline ends. CDR1 and CDR2 from the germline V gene are KGHSH and LQKENI. The length of the CDR3 is 15 residues.

The rearrangement links TRBV12-3 or TRBV12-4 to TRBJ2-7; D remains unclear. Trimming took off 6 bases at V and 1 base at J, with 19 bases between the two ends. The CDR3 has 16 residues. CDR3 DNA sequence: TGTGCCAGCAGGACCGAGGATAGATTCTATTCCTACGAGCAGTACTTC. Its translation: CASRTEDRFYSYEQYF.

This clonotype has only a few counts. The genes are TRBV7-2 and TRBJ2-5; D possibly corresponds to TRBD2 (6 bases). CDR1 and CDR2 from the germline V gene are SGHTA and FQGNSA. The CDR3 consists of 14 residues. V was trimmed by 1 base and J by 11 bases, leaving 17 bases between them. As DNA, the CDR3 is TGTGCCAGCAGCTTAGGGGGACTCCGTCCGGGGCAGTACTTC. Amino acid sequence: CASSLGGLRPGQYF. The full variable domain, in which reference TRBV7-2 and TRBJ2-5 provide the parts outside the CDR3, is GAGVSQSPSNKVTEKGKDVELRCDPISGHTALYWYRQSLGQGLEFLIYFQGNSAPDKSGLPSDRFSAERTGGSVSTLTIQRTQQEDSAVYLCASSLGGLRPGQYFGPGTRLLVL.

The chain links TRBV21-1 to TRBJ1-2; whether TRBD1, the table's D call, matches the DNA was not checked. TRBV21-1 is a pseudogene locus. The CDR3 is made up of 15 amino acids. CDR3 amino acids: CASSKAPGQVNGYTF. In nucleotides, the CDR3 is TGTGCCAGCAGCAAAGCCCCTGGACAGGTGAATGGCTACACCTTC.

The table lists this clonotype with a few counts. The chain links TRBV5-1 to TRBJ1-1; 9 bases line up with TRBD1. The CDR3 loop spans 15 amino acids. Germline V gene sequence: CDR1 SGHRS, CDR2 YFSETQ. Trimming at V came to 3 bases and at J to 1 base, leaving 4 bases not matched to a gene. The CDR3 is CASSSQTGGNTEAFF. The CDR3 coding sequence is TGCGCCAGCAGCTCACAGACAGGGGGGAACACTGAAGCTTTCTTT.

This clonotype was recorded a few times. This sequence joins TRBV12-3 or TRBV12-4 and TRBJ1-5, with D unresolved. The CDR3 extends over 14 amino acids. The V and J ends lost 3 bases and 3 bases respectively, with 9 bases between them. For the CDR3, the DNA is TGTGCCAGCAGTTTTAACAGCCTCAATCAGCCCCAGCATTTT. It translates to CASSFNSLNQPQHF.

The CDR3 DNA reads TGTGCCAGCACCTCGGGCGGGATTTTCGAGCAGTACTTC. Translated: CASTSGGIFEQYF. The V gene is TRBV28, the J gene TRBJ2-4, with D possibly TRBD2 on 6 matching bases. The DNA end is a closer match to TRBJ2-7, so the J assignment may be wrong. This CDR3 region has 13 residues. Looked up from germline, CDR1 is MDHEN and CDR2 is SYDVKM.